The entry below gives a single T cell receptor (beta chain) sequence along with its context. Its specificity is not known. CDR3 length equals 16 residues. Germline V CDR1 and CDR2: SGHAT, FQNNGV. Germline trimming cut 4 bases from V and 1 base from J; bases unmatched to any gene: 4. This table comes from immunoSEQ multiplex PCR, and its TCRdb copy is limited to in-frame clones, with some not included. The top ten hold over 1.5% of the sample, which has approximately 2,000,000 clones, roughly 95% seen once. CD45RO negativity and positive selection for CCR7 defined naive CD8 cells, a population that excluded terminally differentiated effector memory CD45RA+ cells. This sample stems from a study of shared clonotypes between healthy human individuals. Study-wide findings and caveats: In the sorted subsets, rarefaction showed sequencing was incomplete despite large depth.

Sequencing was performed on naive CD8+ T cells from PBMCs. The clonotype was recovered from a man between 18 and 29 years old in good health. Some clones in this sample may be carry-over from other donors' samples. This chain uses TRBV11-2 with TRBJ2-2; 9 nucleotides line up with TRBD1. CDR3 region: CASSSWTGENTGELFF. CDR3 bases: TGTGCCAGCAGCTCCTGGACAGGGGAGAACACCGGGGAGCTGTTTTTT.